The 30 T cell receptor beta chains given below trace back to one sample, sequenced in a study of shared clonotypes between healthy human individuals. Assay used: immunoSEQ multiplex PCR; TCRdb lists only in-frame clones, some missing. Here the sample spans about 480,000 clones, 79% being singletons. Sequenced material: PBMCs. These receptors were taken from a middle-aged woman in good health. Some clones in this sample may be carry-over from other donors' samples.

The chain couples TRBV5-4 to TRBJ2-2; D may be TRBD1 (6 bases). V lost 0 bases and J 1 base, leaving 10 bases between the germline ends. The germline V gene has CDR1 SGHNT and CDR2 YYREEE (reference sequence). The CDR3 contains 16 residues. This CDR3 is CASSLGGGRNTGELFF. The CDR3 DNA sequence: TGTGCCAGCAGCTTGGGAGGGGGACGGAACACCGGGGAGCTGTTTTTT.

This clone was recorded only once. The chain combines TRBV28 with TRBJ2-7; TRBD2 is a possible D gene (5 bases). Per the germline V gene, CDR1 is MDHEN and CDR2 is SYDVKM. The CDR3 spans 15 residues. Deletions cut 1 base from V and 2 bases from J, with 12 bases between. The DNA for the CDR3 is TGTGCCAGCAGTTTATACGGGGATGGGACCTACGAGCAGTACTTC. Translation: CASSLYGDGTYEQYF.

V usage is TRBV6-1 and J usage is TRBJ2-7; 14 bases are a match to TRBD2. CDR1 is MNHNS and CDR2 is SASEGT in the germline V gene. This CDR3 contains 16 residues. V shed 0 bases, J shed 4 bases, and the junction held 2 bases outside the gene matches. The CDR3 protein is CASSEAGLAGVYEQYF. In nucleotides, the CDR3 is TGTGCCAGCAGTGAAGCGGGACTAGCGGGAGTTTACGAGCAGTACTTC.

The chain uses TRBV6-5 and TRBJ1-1; D is unclear. Germline values: CDR1 MNHEY, CDR2 SVGAGI. The CDR3 covers 14 residues. The V end lost 2 bases, the J end lost 6 bases, and 13 bases lay between the germline ends. The CDR3 sequence: CASSYQVGYPEAFF. CDR3 coding DNA: TGTGCCAGCAGTTACCAGGTCGGGTACCCTGAAGCTTTCTTT.

This sequence joins TRBV7-2 and TRBJ2-5; TRBD2 matches at 9 bases. V shed 3 bases and J 3 bases; nucleotides not matched to a gene: 2. From germline, CDR1 is SGHTA and CDR2 FQGNSA. This CDR3 comprises 14 residues. Written as DNA, the CDR3 is TGTGCCAGCAGCTTTCAGCGGGGGGAAGAGACCCAGTACTTC. Its protein product is CASSFQRGEETQYF. Full variable domain (outside the CDR3, taken from reference TRBV7-2 and TRBJ2-5): GAGVSQSPSNKVTEKGKDVELRCDPISGHTALYWYRQSLGQGLEFLIYFQGNSAPDKSGLPSDRFSAERTGGSVSTLTIQRTQQEDSAVYLCASSFQRGEETQYFGPGTRLLVL.

The chain is built from TRBV28 and TRBJ1-5; TRBD1 agrees at 7 bases. Germline CDR1 MDHEN, CDR2 SYDVKM. The CDR3 covers 15 residues. V gave up 3 bases and J gave up 2 bases; unmatched junction bases: 4. The CDR3 region has the DNA TGTGCCAGCAGTTTTAGGACAGGCCGCAATCAGCCCCAGCATTTT. Residues: CASSFRTGRNQPQHF. The complete variable domain, with remaining parts taken from reference TRBV28 and TRBJ1-5, reads DVKVTQSSRYLVKRTGEKVFLECVQDMDHENMFWYRQDPGLGLRLIYFSYDVKMKEKGDIPEGYSVSREKKERFSLILESASTNQTSMYLCASSFRTGRNQPQHFGDGTRLSIL.

This chain connects TRBV9 to TRBJ2-5; 7 nucleotides line up with TRBD2. This CDR3 contains 15 residues. The junction had 6 bases not matched to a gene; V was cut back by 0 bases and J by 4 bases. Germline V lookup: CDR1 SGDLS, CDR2 YYNGEE. The CDR3 sequence: CASSVGPGRGETQYF. Here the CDR3 DNA reads TGTGCCAGCAGCGTAGGCCCGGGGAGGGGAGAGACCCAGTACTTC.

The chain joins TRBV27 to TRBJ1-2; possibly TRBD1 for D (6 bases). The CDR3 extends over 13 amino acids. Looked up from germline, CDR1 is MNHEY and CDR2 is SMNVEV (reference sequence). Trimming pared 8 bases from V and 8 bases from J, leaving 18 bases between. The CDR3 DNA reads as TGTGCCAGCGGCCTGAGGGGGGGGGAAGGCTACACCTTC. As protein: CASGLRGGEGYTF.

V gene TRBV14 combines with J gene TRBJ2-3; TRBD1 might be the D (6 bases). The CDR3 has 14 residues. V lost 5 bases and J lost 0, with 9 bases in between. Germline V gives CDR1 SGHDN, CDR2 FVKESK. The CDR3 is CASSGTTSTDTQYF. CDR3 coding DNA: TGTGCCAGCAGCGGGACAACTAGCACAGATACGCAGTATTTT.

The chain has TRBV4-2 and TRBJ2-3; possible D gene TRBD1, 6 bases. The CDR3 contains 14 residues. With 2 bases removed from V and 4 bases from J, the gap between germline ends came to 10 bases. The germline V gene has CDR1 LGHNA and CDR2 YNFKEQ. This chain's CDR3 is CASSQPGQADTQYF. The CDR3 nucleotides are TGTGCCAGCAGCCAACCGGGACAAGCAGATACGCAGTATTTT.

The J gene is TRBJ2-7, the V gene TRBV6-4; a weak D match, TRBD1 (6 bases). V dropped 5 bases and J dropped 4 bases, with 24 bases sitting between them. Germline V gene lookup returns CDR1 MRHNA and CDR2 SNTAGT. The CDR3 is made up of 17 amino acids. The chain's CDR3 is CASSQYGSRGSGYEQYF. CDR3 nucleotides: TGTGCCAGCAGTCAATATGGGAGTAGGGGGAGTGGTTACGAGCAGTACTTC.

V usage is TRBV6-4 and J usage is TRBJ2-3, with D perhaps matching TRBD2 (5 bases). The germline CDR1 and CDR2 sequences are MRHNA and SNTAGT. V lost 4 bases and J lost 2, with 10 bases in between. This CDR3 spans 14 amino acids. In DNA, the CDR3 is TGTGCCAGCAGTGGCCGGGAACCCACAGATACGCAGTATTTT. Translation: CASSGREPTDTQYF.

The chain employs TRBV19 and TRBJ2-7; D is possibly TRBD1 (5 bases). The V gene lost 2 bases and the J gene lost 3 bases, with 14 bases spanning the gap. The CDR3 consists of 15 residues. Per the germline V gene, CDR1 is LNHDA and CDR2 is SQIVND (reference sequence). The CDR3 protein is CASSITGAVIYEQYF. The DNA of the CDR3 is TGTGCCAGTAGTATAACTGGGGCGGTGATCTACGAGCAGTACTTC.

This clone was detected only once. J is TRBJ2-1 and V is TRBV5-1, with 14 bases fitting TRBD2. Germline V gene sequence: CDR1 SGHRS, CDR2 YFSETQ. V shed 3 bases and J 13 bases; nucleotides not matched to a gene: 6. This CDR3 spans 14 amino acids. The CDR3 region has the DNA TGCGCCAGCAGCTCCGGGACTAGCGGGAGAGATCAGTTCTTC. Translated, it gives CASSSGTSGRDQFF. Looking up the rest from reference TRBV5-1 and TRBJ2-1 gives the full variable domain: KAGVTQTPRYLIKTRGQQVTLSCSPISGHRSVSWYQQTPGQGLQFLFEYFSETQRNKGNFPGRFSGRQFSNSRSEMNVSTLELGDSALYLCASSSGTSGRDQFFGPGTRLTVL.

The chain's CDR3 is CASSRNRGSYGYTF. CDR3 coding DNA: TGTGCCAGCAGCCGGAACAGGGGTTCCTATGGCTACACCTTC. This chain links TRBV6-6 with TRBJ1-2; 7 bases agree with TRBD1. The CDR3 runs to 14 residues. With 6 bases clipped from V and 4 bases from J, the junction kept 8 bases outside the gene matches. Germline V lookup: CDR1 MNHNY, CDR2 SVGAGI (reference sequence).

Of note for this clone: Other DNA sequences within the sample encode an identical CDR3. This chain connects TRBV28 to TRBJ2-7; D gene uncertain. V was pared by 5 bases and J by 0 bases, with 8 bases between. CDR1 and CDR2 (germline): MDHEN, SYDVKM. The CDR3 consists of 13 residues. CDR3 amino acids: CASSPPSSYEQYF. CDR3 sequence (DNA): TGTGCCAGCAGTCCTCCATCCTCCTACGAGCAGTACTTC. The variable domain in full, completed from reference TRBV28 and TRBJ2-7, reads DVKVTQSSRYLVKRTGEKVFLECVQDMDHENMFWYRQDPGLGLRLIYFSYDVKMKEKGDIPEGYSVSREKKERFSLILESASTNQTSMYLCASSPPSSYEQYFGPGTRLTVT.

Written as DNA, the CDR3 is TGCGCCAGCAGCCAAGGGGGACTAGCGGGAGTCACAGATACGCAGTATTTT. It is translated as CASSQGGLAGVTDTQYF. This chain links TRBV4-1 with TRBJ2-3, with 14 bases matching TRBD2. After removal of 1 base from V and 2 bases from J, the junction contained 2 bases not matched to a gene. CDR1 and CDR2 from the germline V gene are MGHRA and YSYEKL. The CDR3 is made up of 17 amino acids.

The V and J genes are TRBV7-6 and TRBJ2-1, with D maybe TRBD2 (6 bases). Trimming shortened V by 5 bases and J by 7 bases, and 15 bases separated the two germline ends. CDR1 SGHVS and CDR2 FNYEAQ come from the germline V gene. The CDR3 totals 14 residues. The CDR3 DNA reads as TGTGCCAGCAGCCCCCCGGGTAGCGGAAATGAGCAGTTCTTC. Translation gives CASSPPGSGNEQFF.

The genes are TRBV2 and TRBJ2-3; 7 bases agree with TRBD1. The CDR3 consists of 14 residues. The ends lost 6 bases at V and 2 bases at J; junction bases unmatched: 5. Germline loops: CDR1 SNHLY, CDR2 FYNNEI. CDR3 DNA sequence: TGTGCCAGCAGCGACAGGGCTAACACAGATACGCAGTATTTT. Translation: CASSDRANTDTQYF.

This clone was seen once. The CDR3 loop is CASSPYSGGSTDTQYF. The CDR3, as DNA: TGTGCCAGCTCTCCGTACAGCGGGGGTAGCACAGATACGCAGTATTTT. The rearrangement links TRBV18 to TRBJ2-3; 8 positions match TRBD2. The CDR3 is 16 amino acids. The V and J ends lost 6 bases and 0 bases, in that order; junction bases with no gene match: 8. CDR1 and CDR2 from the germline V gene are KGHSH and LQKENI.

This rearrangement joins TRBV2 to TRBJ2-7; 12 bases are shared with TRBD1. This CDR3 region has 14 residues. Germline CDR1 SNHLY, CDR2 FYNNEI. V gave up 7 bases and J gave up 7 bases; unmatched junction bases: 8. The DNA of the CDR3 is TGTGCCAGCATGGGGACAGGGGGCGGGTGGGAGCAGTACTTC. Protein sequence: CASMGTGGGWEQYF. Together with reference TRBV2 and TRBJ2-7, the CDR3 gives the full variable domain: EPEVTQTPSHQVTQMGQEVILRCVPISNHLYFYWYRQILGQKVEFLVSFYNNEISEKSEIFDDQFSVERPDGSNFTLKIRSTKLEDSAMYFCASMGTGGGWEQYFGPGTRLTVT.

The chain combines TRBV21-1 with TRBJ1-1; the D call TRBD1 from the table was never checked on the DNA. TRBV21-1 is given as a pseudogene. CDR3 length: 16 residues. The CDR3 sequence is CASSKVSRQTNTEAFF. DNA for the CDR3: TGTGCCAGCAGCAAAGTAAGTCGACAGACGAACACTGAAGCTTTCTTT.

The chain has TRBV4-2 and TRBJ2-1; 9 nucleotides line up with TRBD2. CDR1 is LGHNA and CDR2 is YNFKEQ in the germline V gene. The CDR3 consists of 17 residues. With 0 bases clipped from V and 12 bases from J, the junction kept 15 bases outside the gene matches. The CDR3 sequence: CASSQEGWREGLLGQFF. The CDR3 DNA follows: TGTGCCAGCAGCCAAGAAGGGTGGCGGGAGGGCCTGCTTGGGCAGTTCTTC.

The chain uses TRBV7-9 and TRBJ1-1, with D perhaps TRBD1 (6 bases). Trimming stripped 2 bases from V and 5 bases from J, with 9 bases between. Per the germline V gene, CDR1 is SEHNR and CDR2 is FQNEAQ (reference sequence). CDR3 length: 13 amino acids. The CDR3: CASSLQQGTEAFF. Written as DNA, the CDR3 is TGTGCCAGCAGCTTACAACAGGGAACTGAAGCTTTCTTT.

J is TRBJ1-2 and V is TRBV18; D call uncertain. This CDR3 is 13 amino acids long. Trimming shortened V by 0 bases and J by 4 bases, and 6 bases separated the two germline ends. Germline V gives CDR1 KGHSH, CDR2 LQKENI. CDR3 coding DNA: TGTGCCAGCTCACCACCAGGGCCCTATGGCTACACCTTC. Protein: CASSPPGPYGYTF. Looking up the rest from reference TRBV18 and TRBJ1-2 gives the full variable domain: NAGVMQNPRHLVRRRGQEARLRCSPMKGHSHVYWYRQLPEEGLKFMVYLQKENIIDESGMPKERFSAEFPKEGPSILRIQQVVRGDSAAYFCASSPPGPYGYTFGSGTRLTVV.

The J gene is TRBJ2-1, the V gene TRBV19; TRBD2 matches 7 bases. This CDR3 comprises 13 residues. Germline trimming cut 4 bases from V and 9 bases from J; bases unmatched to any gene: 6. CDR1 LNHDA and CDR2 SQIVND come from the germline V gene (reference sequence). Written as DNA, the CDR3 is TGTGCCAGTAGTACGGCGGGAGAGGGTGAGCAGTTCTTC. Protein product: CASSTAGEGEQFF.

The V call is TRBV19, the J call TRBJ2-7; D is uncertain. Trimming left V 6 bases short and J 4 bases short, with 22 bases between. Germline CDR1 is LNHDA and CDR2 is SQIVND (reference sequence). The CDR3 loop spans 16 amino acids. CDR3 nucleotide sequence: TGTGCCAGTAGCCCCCCCAGGACGATGGCGATATACGAGCAGTACTTC. It codes for CASSPPRTMAIYEQYF.

Turning to this clone: A much larger clone is a single base away; this may be a read error. Within the sample, other DNA sequences also encode this same CDR3. The V and J genes are TRBV5-4 and TRBJ2-6, with D unresolved. Trimming took off 0 bases at V and 0 bases at J, with 4 bases between the two ends. Germline assignment: CDR1 SGHNT and CDR2 YYREEE (reference sequence). This CDR3 is built from 15 residues. CDR3 residues: CASSLGGSGANVLTF. The CDR3 nucleotides read TGTGCCAGCAGCTTGGGTGGCTCTGGGGCCAACGTCCTGACTTTC.

This clone has only a few counts. The genes are TRBV5-4 and TRBJ2-3; TRBD2 aligns across 12 bases. The CDR3 has 16 amino acids. V lost 3 bases, J lost 0 bases, and 2 bases stayed unmatched. Germline CDR1 and CDR2: SGHNT and YYREEE (reference sequence). CDR3 residues: CASSSGTSGSTDTQYF. In DNA, the CDR3 is TGTGCCAGCAGCTCCGGGACTAGCGGGAGCACAGATACGCAGTATTTT.

This chain links TRBV7-6 with TRBJ2-1, with 8 bases lining up with TRBD1. Germline V CDR1 and CDR2: SGHVS, FNYEAQ. CDR3 length equals 17 residues. The junction had 11 bases not matched to a gene; V was cut back by 2 bases and J by 5 bases. CDR3 protein: CASSLNGQGFSHNEQFF. CDR3 bases: TGTGCCAGCAGCTTAAACGGACAGGGATTTTCACACAATGAGCAGTTCTTC.